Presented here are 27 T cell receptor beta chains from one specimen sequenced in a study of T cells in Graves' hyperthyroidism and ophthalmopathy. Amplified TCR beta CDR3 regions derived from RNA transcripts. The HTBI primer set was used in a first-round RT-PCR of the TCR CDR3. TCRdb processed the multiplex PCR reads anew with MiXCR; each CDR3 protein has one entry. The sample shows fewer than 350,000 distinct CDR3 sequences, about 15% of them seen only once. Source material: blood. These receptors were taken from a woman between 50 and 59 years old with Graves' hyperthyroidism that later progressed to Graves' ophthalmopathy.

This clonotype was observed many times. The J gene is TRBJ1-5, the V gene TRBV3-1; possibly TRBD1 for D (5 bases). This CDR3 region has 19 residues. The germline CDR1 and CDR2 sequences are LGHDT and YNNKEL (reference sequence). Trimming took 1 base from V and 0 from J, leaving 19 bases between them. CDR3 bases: TGTGCCAGCAGCCAAGGAGCTTTGGGGGGAGTGTATAGCAATCAGCCCCAGCATTTT. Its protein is CASSQGALGGVYSNQPQHF.

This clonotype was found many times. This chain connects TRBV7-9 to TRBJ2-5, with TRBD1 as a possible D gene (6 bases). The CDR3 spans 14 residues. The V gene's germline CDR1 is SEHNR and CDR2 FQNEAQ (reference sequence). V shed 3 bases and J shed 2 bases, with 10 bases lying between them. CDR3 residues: CASSLPGVQETQYF. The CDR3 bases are TGTGCCAGCAGCTTGCCAGGGGTACAAGAGACCCAGTACTTC.

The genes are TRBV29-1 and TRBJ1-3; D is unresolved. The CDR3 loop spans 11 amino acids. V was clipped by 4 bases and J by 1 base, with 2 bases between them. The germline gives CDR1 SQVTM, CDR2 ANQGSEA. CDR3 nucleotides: TGCAGCGTTGTGTCTGGAAACACCATATATTTT. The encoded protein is CSVVSGNTIYF.

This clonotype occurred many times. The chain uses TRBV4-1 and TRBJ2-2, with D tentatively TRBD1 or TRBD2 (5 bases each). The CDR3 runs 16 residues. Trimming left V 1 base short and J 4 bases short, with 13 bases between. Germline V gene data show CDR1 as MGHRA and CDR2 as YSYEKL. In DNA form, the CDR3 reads TGCGCCAGCAGCCAAGTGCGAGCGAGGGGCACCGGGGAGCTGTTTTTT. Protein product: CASSQVRARGTGELFF.

The CDR3 protein is CASSQGVNAYNSPLHF. CDR3 nucleotide sequence: TGTGCCAGCAGCCAAGGGGTTAACGCCTATAATTCACCCCTCCACTTT. The V gene is TRBV11-2, the J gene TRBJ1-6; TRBD1 is a possible D gene (5 bases). Trimming shortened V by 5 bases and J by 2 bases, and 13 bases separated the two germline ends. CDR1 and CDR2 (germline): SGHAT, FQNNGV. The CDR3 totals 16 residues.

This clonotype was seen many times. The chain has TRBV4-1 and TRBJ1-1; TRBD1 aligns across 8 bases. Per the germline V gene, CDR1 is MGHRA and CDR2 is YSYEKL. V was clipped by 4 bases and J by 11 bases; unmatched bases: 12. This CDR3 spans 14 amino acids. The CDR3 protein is CASSPRPQGATAFF. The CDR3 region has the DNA TGCGCCAGCAGCCCCCGGCCCCAGGGGGCGACGGCTTTCTTT.

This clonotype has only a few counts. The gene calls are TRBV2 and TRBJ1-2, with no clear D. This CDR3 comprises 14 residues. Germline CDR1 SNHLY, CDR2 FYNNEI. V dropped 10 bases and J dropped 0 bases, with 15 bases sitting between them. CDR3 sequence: CATPAGPTNYGYTF. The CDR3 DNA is TGTGCCACCCCCGCGGGCCCCACTAACTATGGCTACACCTTC.

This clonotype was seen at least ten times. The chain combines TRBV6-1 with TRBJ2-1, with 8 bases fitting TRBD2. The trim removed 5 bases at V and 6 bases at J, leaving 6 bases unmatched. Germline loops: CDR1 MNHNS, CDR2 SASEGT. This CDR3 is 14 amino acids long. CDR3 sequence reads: CASSSERGRNEQFF. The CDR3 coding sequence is TGTGCCAGCAGTTCTGAGCGGGGGCGCAATGAGCAGTTCTTC.

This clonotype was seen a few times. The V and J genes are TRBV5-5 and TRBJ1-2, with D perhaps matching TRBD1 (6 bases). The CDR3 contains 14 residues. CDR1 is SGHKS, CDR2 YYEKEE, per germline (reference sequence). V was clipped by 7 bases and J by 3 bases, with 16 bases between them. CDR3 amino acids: CASAGDLGYYGYTF. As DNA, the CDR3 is TGTGCCAGCGCAGGGGATCTGGGCTACTATGGCTACACCTTC.

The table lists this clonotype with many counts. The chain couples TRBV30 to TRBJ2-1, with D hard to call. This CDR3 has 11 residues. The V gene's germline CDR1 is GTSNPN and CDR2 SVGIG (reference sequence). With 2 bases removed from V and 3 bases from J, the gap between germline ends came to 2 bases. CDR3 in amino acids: CAWSFYNEQFF. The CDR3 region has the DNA TGTGCCTGGAGTTTCTACAATGAGCAGTTCTTC.

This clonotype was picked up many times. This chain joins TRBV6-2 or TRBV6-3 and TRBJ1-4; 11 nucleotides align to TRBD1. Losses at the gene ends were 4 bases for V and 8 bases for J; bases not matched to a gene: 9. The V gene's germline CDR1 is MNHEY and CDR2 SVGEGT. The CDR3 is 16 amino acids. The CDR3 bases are TGTGCCAGCAGTTCCTGGACAGGGGGCTTGTACGAAAAACTGTTTTTT. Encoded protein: CASSSWTGGLYEKLFF.

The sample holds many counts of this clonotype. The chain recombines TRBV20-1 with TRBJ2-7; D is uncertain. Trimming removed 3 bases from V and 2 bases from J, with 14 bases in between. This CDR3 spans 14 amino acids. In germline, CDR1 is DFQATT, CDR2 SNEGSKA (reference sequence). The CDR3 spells CSARSAAFTYEQYF. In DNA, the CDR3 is TGCAGTGCTAGGTCGGCAGCGTTCACCTACGAGCAGTACTTC.

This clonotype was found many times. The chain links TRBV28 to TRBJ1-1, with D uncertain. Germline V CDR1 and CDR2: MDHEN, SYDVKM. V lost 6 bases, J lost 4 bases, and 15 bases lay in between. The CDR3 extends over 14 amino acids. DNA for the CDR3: TGTGCCAGCAGAATAGCGGGGAAGGGCACTGAAGCTTTCTTT. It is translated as CASRIAGKGTEAFF.

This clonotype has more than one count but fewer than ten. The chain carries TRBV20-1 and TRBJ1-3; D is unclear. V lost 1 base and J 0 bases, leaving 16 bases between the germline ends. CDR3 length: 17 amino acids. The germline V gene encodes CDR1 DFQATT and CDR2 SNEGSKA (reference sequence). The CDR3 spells CSARALNPASSGNTIYF. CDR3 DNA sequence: TGCAGTGCTAGAGCCTTGAATCCAGCAAGCTCTGGAAACACCATATATTTT.

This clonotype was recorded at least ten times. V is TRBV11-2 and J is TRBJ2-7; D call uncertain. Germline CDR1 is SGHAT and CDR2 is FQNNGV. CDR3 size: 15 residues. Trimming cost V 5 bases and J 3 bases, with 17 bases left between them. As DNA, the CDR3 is TGTGCCAGCAGCCTCCCCCTTTATAGTCTCTACGAGCAGTACTTC. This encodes CASSLPLYSLYEQYF.

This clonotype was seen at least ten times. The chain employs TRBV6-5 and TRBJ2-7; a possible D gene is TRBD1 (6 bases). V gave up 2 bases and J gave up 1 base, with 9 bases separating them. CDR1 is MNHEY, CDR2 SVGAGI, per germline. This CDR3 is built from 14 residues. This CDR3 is CASSYRDISYEQYF. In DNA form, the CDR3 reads TGTGCCAGCAGTTACCGGGACATATCCTACGAGCAGTACTTC.

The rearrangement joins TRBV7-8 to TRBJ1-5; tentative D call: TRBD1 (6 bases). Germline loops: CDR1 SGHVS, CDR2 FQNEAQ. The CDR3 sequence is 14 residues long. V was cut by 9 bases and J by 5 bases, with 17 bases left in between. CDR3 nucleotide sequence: TGTGCCAGTGGGGGGGGGGGCCTCCATCAGCCCCAGCATTTT. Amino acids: CASGGGGLHQPQHF.

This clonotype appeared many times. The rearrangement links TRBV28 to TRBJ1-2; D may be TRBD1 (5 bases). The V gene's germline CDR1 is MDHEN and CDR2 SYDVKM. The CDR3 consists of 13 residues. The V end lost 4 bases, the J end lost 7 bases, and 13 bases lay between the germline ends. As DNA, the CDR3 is TGTGCCAGCAGTTCCTCGGGGGAGGGTGGCTACACCTTC. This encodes CASSSSGEGGYTF.

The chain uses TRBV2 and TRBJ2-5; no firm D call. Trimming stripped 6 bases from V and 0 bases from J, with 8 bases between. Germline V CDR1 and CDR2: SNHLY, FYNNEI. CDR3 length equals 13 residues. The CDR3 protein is CASRADHQETQYF. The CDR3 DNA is TGTGCCAGCAGGGCAGACCACCAAGAGACCCAGTACTTC.

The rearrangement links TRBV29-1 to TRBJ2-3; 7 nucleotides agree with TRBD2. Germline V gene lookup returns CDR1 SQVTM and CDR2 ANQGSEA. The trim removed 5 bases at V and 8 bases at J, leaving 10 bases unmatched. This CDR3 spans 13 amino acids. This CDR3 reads CSVRTSFKATQYF. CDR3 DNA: TGCAGCGTTAGGACTAGTTTCAAGGCTACGCAGTATTTT.

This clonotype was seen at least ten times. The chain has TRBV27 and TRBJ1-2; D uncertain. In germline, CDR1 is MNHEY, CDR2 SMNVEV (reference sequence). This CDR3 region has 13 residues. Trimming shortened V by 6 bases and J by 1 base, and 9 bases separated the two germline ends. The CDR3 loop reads CASRPDGNYGYTF. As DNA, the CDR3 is TGTGCCAGCAGGCCCGACGGTAACTATGGCTACACCTTC.

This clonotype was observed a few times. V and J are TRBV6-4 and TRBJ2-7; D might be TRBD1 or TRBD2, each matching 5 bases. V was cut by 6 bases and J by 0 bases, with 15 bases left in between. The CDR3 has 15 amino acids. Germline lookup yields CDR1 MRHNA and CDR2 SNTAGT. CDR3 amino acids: CASRPPGRSSYEQYF. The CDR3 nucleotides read TGTGCCAGCAGGCCACCGGGACGGAGCTCCTACGAGCAGTACTTC.

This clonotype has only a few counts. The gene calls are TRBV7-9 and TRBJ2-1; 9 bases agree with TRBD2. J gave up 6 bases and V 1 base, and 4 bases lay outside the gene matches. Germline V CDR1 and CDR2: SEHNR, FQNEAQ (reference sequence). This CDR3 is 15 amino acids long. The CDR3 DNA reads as TGTGCCAGCAGCTTAGATAGCGGGAGTTTCAATGAGCAGTTCTTC. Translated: CASSLDSGSFNEQFF.

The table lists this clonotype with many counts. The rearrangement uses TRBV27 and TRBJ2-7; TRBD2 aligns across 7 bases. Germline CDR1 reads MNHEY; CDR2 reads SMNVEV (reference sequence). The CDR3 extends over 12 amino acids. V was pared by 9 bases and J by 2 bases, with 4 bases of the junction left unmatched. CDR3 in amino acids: CASSGPTYEQYF. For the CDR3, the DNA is TGTGCCAGTAGCGGGCCTACCTACGAGCAGTACTTC.

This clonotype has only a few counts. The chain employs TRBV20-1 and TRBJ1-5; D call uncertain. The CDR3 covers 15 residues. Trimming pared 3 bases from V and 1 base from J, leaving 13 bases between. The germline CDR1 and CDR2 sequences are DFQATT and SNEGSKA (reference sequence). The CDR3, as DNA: TGCAGTGCTAGTCGGCCCGGGTTGAGCAATCAGCCCCAGCATTTT. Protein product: CSASRPGLSNQPQHF.

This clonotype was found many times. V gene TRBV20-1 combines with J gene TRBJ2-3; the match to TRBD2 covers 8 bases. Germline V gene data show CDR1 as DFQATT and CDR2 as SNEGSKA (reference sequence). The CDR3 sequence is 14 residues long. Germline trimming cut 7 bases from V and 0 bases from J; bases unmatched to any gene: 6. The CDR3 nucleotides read TGCAGTGTGTTTAGCGGGACTAGCACAGATACGCAGTATTTT. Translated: CSVFSGTSTDTQYF.

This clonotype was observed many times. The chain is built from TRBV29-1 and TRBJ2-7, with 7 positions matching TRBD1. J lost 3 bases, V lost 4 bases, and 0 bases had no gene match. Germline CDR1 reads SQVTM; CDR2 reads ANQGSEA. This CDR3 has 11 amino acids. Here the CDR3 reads CSVGDSYEQYF. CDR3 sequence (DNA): TGCAGCGTTGGGGACAGCTACGAGCAGTACTTC.